The T cell receptor (beta chain) under discussion was sequenced for a study of cytomegalovirus exposure and HLA in healthy donors. Study information: Genetic ancestry analysis placed approximately 80% of the 410 or so donors that were genotyped in the Caucasian-associated cluster. Study-wide points: The classifier reportedly diagnosed cytomegalovirus status with high sensitivity and specificity.

Use of 60 Vbeta and 13 Jbeta primers characterized the PCR. The method was immunoSEQ multiplex PCR; TCRdb's version includes in-frame clones alone and lacks a portion of them. The sample holds approximately 88,000 clones, 64% seen once. Trimming shortened V by 3 bases and J by 4 bases, and 13 bases separated the two germline ends. The CDR3 totals 14 residues. The V gene's germline CDR1 is SGHKS and CDR2 YYEKEE (reference sequence). About this clone: Its specificity is unknown.

The sequence derives from a man in his 60s in good health and CMV-seronegative. The sequenced material came from PBMCs. The chain joins TRBV5-5 to TRBJ1-1; TRBD1 is a possible D gene (6 bases). The CDR3 spells CASSWQGLVTEAFF. The CDR3 coding sequence is TGTGCCAGCAGCTGGCAGGGGCTCGTCACTGAAGCTTTCTTT.